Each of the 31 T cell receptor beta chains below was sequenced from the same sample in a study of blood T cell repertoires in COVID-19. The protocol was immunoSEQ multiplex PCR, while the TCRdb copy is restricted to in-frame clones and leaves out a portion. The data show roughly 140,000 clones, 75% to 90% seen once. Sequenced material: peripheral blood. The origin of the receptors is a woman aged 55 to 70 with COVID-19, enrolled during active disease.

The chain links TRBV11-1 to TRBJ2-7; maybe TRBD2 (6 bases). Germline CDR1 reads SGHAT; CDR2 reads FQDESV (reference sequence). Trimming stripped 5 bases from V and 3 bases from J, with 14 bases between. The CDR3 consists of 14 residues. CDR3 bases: TGTGCCAGCAGCACCGGACTACCCCTCTACGAGCAGTACTTC. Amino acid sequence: CASSTGLPLYEQYF.

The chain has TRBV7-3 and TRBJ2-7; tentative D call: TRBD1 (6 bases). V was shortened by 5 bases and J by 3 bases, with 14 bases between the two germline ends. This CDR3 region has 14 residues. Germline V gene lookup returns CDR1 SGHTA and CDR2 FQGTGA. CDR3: CASSDYRVSYEQYF. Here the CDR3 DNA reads TGTGCCAGCAGCGACTACAGGGTTAGCTACGAGCAGTACTTC.

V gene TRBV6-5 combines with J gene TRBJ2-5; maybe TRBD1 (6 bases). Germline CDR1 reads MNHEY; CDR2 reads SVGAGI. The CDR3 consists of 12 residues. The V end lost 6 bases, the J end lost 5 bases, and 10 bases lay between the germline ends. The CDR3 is CASSPTGETQYF. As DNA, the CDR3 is TGTGCCAGCAGCCCCACAGGGGAGACCCAGTACTTC.

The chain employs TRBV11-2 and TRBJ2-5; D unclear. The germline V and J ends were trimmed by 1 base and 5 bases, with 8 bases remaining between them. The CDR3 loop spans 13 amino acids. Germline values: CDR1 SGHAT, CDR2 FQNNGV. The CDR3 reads CASSLGLSETQYF. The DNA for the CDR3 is TGTGCCAGCAGCTTAGGGCTTTCGGAGACCCAGTACTTC.

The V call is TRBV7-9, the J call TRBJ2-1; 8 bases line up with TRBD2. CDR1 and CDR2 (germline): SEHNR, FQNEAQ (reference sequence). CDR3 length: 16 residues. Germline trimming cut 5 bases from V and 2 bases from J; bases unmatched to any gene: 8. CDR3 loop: CASSPERGPPYNEQFF. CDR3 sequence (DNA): TGTGCCAGCAGCCCGGAGCGGGGGCCACCCTACAATGAGCAGTTCTTC.

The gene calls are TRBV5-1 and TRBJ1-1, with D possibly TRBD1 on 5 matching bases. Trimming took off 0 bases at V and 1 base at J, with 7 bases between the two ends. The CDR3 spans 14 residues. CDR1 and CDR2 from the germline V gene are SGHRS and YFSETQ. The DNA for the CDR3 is TGCGCCAGCAGCTTGGTCAGGGAGAACACTGAAGCTTTCTTT. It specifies CASSLVRENTEAFF.

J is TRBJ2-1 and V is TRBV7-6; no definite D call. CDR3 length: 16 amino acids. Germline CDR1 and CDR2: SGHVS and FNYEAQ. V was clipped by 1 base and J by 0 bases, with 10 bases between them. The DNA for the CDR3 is TGTGCCAGCAGCTTAGTTGGCGGTAGCTCCTACAATGAGCAGTTCTTC. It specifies CASSLVGGSSYNEQFF.

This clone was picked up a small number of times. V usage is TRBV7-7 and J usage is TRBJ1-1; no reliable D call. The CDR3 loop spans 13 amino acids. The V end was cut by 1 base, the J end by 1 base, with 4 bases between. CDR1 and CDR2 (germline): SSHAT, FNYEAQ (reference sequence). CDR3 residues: CASSLGRNTEAFF. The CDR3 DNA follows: TGTGCCAGCAGCTTAGGGAGGAACACTGAAGCTTTCTTT.

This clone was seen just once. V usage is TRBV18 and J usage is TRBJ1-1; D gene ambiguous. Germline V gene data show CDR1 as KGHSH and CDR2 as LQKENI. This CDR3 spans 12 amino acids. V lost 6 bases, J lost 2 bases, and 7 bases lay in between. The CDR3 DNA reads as TGTGCCAGCTCGTCAGTAAACACTGAAGCTTTCTTT. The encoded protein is CASSSVNTEAFF.

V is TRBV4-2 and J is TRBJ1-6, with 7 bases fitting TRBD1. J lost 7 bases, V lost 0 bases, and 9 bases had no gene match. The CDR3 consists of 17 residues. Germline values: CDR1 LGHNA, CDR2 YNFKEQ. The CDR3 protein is CASSQDLAGTANSPLHF. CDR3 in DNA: TGTGCCAGCAGCCAAGACCTCGCCGGGACAGCAAATTCACCCCTCCACTTT.

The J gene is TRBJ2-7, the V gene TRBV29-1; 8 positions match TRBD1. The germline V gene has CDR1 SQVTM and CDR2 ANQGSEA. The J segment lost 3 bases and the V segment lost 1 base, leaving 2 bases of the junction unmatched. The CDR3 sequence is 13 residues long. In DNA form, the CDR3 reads TGCAGCGTTGAAGTAGGGACAGGCTACGAGCAGTACTTC. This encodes CSVEVGTGYEQYF.

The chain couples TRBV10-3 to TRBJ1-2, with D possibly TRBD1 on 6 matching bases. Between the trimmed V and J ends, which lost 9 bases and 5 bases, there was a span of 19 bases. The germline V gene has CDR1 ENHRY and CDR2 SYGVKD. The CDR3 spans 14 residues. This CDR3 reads CAINTGLGMYGYTF. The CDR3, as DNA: TGTGCCATAAACACAGGGCTAGGGATGTATGGCTACACCTTC.

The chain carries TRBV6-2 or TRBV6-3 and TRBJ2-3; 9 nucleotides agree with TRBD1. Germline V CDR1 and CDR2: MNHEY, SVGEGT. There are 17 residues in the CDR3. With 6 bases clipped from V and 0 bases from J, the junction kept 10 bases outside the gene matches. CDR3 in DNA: TGTGCCAGCAGCCTTCGTCCGGGACAGGGAAGCACAGATACGCAGTATTTT. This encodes CASSLRPGQGSTDTQYF.

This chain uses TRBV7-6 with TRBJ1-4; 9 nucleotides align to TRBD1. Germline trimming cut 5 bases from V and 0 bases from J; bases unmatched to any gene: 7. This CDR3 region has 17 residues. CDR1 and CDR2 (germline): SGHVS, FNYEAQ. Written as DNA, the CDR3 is TGTGCCAGCAGCCCCCGGACAGGGGACCCAACTAATGAAAAACTGTTTTTT. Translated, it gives CASSPRTGDPTNEKLFF. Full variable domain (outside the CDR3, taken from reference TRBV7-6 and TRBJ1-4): GAGVSQSPRYKVTKRGQDVALRCDPISGHVSLYWYRQALGQGPEFLTYFNYEAQQDKSGLPNDRFSAERPEGSISTLTIQRTEQRDSAMYRCASSPRTGDPTNEKLFFGSGTQLSVL.

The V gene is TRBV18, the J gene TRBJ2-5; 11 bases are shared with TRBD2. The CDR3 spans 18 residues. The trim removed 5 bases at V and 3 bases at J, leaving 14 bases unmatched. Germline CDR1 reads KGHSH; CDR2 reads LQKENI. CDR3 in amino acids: CASSTGLTSGAVEETQYF. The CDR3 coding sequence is TGTGCCAGCTCAACCGGGTTGACTAGCGGGGCTGTGGAAGAGACCCAGTACTTC.

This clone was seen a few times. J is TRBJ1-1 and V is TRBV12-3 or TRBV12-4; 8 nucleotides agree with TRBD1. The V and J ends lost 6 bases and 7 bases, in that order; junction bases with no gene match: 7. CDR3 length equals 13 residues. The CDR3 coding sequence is TGTGCCAGCAGACCTCCGACAGGGGATGAAGCTTTCTTT. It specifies CASRPPTGDEAFF.

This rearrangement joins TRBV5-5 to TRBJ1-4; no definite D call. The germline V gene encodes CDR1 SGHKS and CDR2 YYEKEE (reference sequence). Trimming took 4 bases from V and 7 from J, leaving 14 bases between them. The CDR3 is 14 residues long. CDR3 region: CASSQDFYSEKLFF. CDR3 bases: TGTGCCAGCAGCCAGGACTTTTACTCTGAAAAACTGTTTTTT.

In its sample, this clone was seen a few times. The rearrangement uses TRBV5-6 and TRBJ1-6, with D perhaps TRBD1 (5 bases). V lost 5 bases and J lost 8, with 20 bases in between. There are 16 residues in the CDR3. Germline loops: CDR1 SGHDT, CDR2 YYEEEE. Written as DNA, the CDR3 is TGTGCCAGCAGTCATCTCAGGGCTACTGGGGATTCACCCCTCCACTTT. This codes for CASSHLRATGDSPLHF.

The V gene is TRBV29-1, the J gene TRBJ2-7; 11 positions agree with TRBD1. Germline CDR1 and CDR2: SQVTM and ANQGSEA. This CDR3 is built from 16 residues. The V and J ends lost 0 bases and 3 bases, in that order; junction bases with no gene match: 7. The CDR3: CSVEDRGDRGIYEQYF. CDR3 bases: TGCAGCGTTGAAGATCGAGGGGACAGGGGGATCTACGAGCAGTACTTC.

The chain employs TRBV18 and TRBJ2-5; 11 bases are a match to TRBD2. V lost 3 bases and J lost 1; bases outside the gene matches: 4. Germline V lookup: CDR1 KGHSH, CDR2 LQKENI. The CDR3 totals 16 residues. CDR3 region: CASSPFLAGGQETQYF. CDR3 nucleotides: TGTGCCAGCTCACCTTTCCTAGCGGGGGGCCAAGAGACCCAGTACTTC.

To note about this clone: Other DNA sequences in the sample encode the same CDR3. The CDR3 here is CASSTGEKLFF. The CDR3 region has the DNA TGTGCCAGCAGCACTGGTGAAAAACTGTTTTTT. This chain links TRBV6-5 with TRBJ1-4; D not certain. V was clipped by 6 bases and J by 7 bases, with 6 bases between them. Germline V CDR1 and CDR2: MNHEY, SVGAGI. The CDR3 loop spans 11 amino acids.

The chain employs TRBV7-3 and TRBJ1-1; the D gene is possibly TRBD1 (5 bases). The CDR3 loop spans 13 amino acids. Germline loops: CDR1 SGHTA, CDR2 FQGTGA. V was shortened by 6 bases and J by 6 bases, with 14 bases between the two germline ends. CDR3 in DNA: TGTGCCAGCAGTCCTAGGGGTGTCGCTGAAGCTTTCTTT. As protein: CASSPRGVAEAFF. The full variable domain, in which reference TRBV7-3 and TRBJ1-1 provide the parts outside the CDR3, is GAGVSQTPSNKVTEKGKYVELRCDPISGHTALYWYRQSLGQGPEFLIYFQGTGAADDSGLPNDRFFAVRPEGSVSTLKIQRTERGDSAVYLCASSPRGVAEAFFGQGTRLTVV.

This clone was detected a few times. CDR3 region: CASSLRGITEAFF. DNA for the CDR3: TGTGCCAGCTCCTTACGGGGGATCACTGAAGCTTTCTTT. The rearrangement joins TRBV12-3 or TRBV12-4 to TRBJ1-1; a weak D match, TRBD1 (5 bases). Trimming took 8 bases from V and 4 from J, leaving 14 bases between them. The CDR3 spans 13 residues.

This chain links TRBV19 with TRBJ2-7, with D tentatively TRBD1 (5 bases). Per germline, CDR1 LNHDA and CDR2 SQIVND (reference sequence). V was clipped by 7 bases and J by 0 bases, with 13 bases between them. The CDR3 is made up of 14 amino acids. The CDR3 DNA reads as TGTGCCAGTATGTCAGGGCTGAGCTCCTACGAGCAGTACTTC. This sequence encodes CASMSGLSSYEQYF.

As DNA, the CDR3 is TGTGCCAGCAGCAAAGTTACAGGGGTCACCTACGAGCAGTACTTC. Protein sequence: CASSKVTGVTYEQYF. The chain carries TRBV5-6 and TRBJ2-7; TRBD1 matches 7 bases. The germline CDR1 and CDR2 sequences are SGHDT and YYEEEE. The CDR3 has 15 residues. Trimming at V came to 4 bases and at J to 2 bases, leaving 9 bases not matched to a gene.

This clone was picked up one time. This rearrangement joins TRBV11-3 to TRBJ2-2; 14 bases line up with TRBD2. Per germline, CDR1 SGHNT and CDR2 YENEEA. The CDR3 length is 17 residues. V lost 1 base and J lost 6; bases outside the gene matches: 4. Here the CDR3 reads CASSLVGLAGGSGELFF. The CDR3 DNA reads TGTGCCAGCAGCTTAGTCGGACTAGCGGGGGGATCCGGGGAGCTGTTTTTT. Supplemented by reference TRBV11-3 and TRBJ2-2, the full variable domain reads EAGVVQSPRYKIIEKKQPVAFWCNPISGHNTLYWYLQNLGQGPELLIRYENEEAVDDSQLPKDRFSAERLKGVDSTLKIQPAELGDSAVYLCASSLVGLAGGSGELFFGEGSRLTVL.

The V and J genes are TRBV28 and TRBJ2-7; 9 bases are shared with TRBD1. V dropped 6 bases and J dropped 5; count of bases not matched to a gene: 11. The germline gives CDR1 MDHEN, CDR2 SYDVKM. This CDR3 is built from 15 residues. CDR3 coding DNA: TGTGCCAGCAGCTATCCGGGACAGGGAAACCACGAGCAGTACTTC. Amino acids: CASSYPGQGNHEQYF.

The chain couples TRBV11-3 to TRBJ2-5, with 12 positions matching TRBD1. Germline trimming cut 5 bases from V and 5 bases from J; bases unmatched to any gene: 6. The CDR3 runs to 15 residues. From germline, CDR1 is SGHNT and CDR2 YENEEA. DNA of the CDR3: TGTGCCAGCAGCCCCGGGACAGGGGGCGGTGAGACCCAGTACTTC. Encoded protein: CASSPGTGGGETQYF.

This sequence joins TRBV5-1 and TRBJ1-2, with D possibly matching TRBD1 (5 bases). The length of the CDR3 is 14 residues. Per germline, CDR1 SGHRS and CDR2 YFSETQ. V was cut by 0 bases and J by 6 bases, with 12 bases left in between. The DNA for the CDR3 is TGCGCCAGCAGCTTGGATGGCAGGGATCATGGCTACACCTTC. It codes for CASSLDGRDHGYTF.

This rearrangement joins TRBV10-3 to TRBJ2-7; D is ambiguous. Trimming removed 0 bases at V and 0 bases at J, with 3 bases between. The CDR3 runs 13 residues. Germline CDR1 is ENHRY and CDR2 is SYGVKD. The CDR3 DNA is TGTGCCATCAGTGAGTCTAGCTCCTACGAGCAGTACTTC. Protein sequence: CAISESSSYEQYF.

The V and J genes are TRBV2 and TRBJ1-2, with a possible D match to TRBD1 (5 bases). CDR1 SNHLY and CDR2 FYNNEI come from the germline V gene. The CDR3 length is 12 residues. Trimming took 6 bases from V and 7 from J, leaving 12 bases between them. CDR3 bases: TGTGCCAGCAGCCAAGATGGGGCTGGCTACACCTTC. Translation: CASSQDGAGYTF.